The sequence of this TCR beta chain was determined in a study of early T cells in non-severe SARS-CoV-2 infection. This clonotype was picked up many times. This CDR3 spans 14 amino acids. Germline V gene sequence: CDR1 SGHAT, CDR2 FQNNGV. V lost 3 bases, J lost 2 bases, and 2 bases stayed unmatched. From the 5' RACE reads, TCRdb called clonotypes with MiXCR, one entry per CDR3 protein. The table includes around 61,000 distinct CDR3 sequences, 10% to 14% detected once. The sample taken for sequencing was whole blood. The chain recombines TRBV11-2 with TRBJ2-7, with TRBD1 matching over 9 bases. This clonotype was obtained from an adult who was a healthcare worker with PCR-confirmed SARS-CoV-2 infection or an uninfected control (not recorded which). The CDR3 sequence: CASSFGTGPYEQYF. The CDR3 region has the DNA TGTGCCAGCAGCTTCGGGACAGGGCCCTACGAGCAGTACTTC.